The rows below give T cell receptor beta chains drawn from one sample of a study of control samples from healthy donors and cancer patients. Libraries were prepared by immunoSEQ multiplex PCR; TCRdb keeps only in-frame clonotypes and omits some of them. Here the sample spans around 100,000 clones, around 88% being singletons. The specimen was PBMCs. The receptors shown here come from a man aged 55 to 70 with lung cancer. Both conserved end residues are part of each CDR3. A D gene is named only where the DNA matches it firmly. Some rows have no size entry. The others give once, few or many, or a class for an expanded clone.

CDR3 DNA	CDR3 protein	D gene	V gene	J gene	clone size
TGTGCCAGCAGATATATCGAGGAGCTGTTTTTT	CASRYIEELFF	NA	TRBV2	TRBJ2-2	NA
TGTGCCAGCAGCTGGGACTTCACCGGGGAGCTGTTTTTT	CASSWDFTGELFF	NA	TRBV5-4	TRBJ2-2	once
TGCGCCAGCAGCTTGGTTCCGACAGAGCAGTTCTTC	CASSLVPTEQFF	NA	TRBV5-1	TRBJ2-1	NA
TGTGCCAGCACTTACGCCGGGGACACTGAAGCTTTCTTT	CASTYAGDTEAFF	NA	TRBV6-5	TRBJ1-1	NA
TGCGCCAGCAGCTTGAGCCAGACAGGGGCCAACGTCCTGACTTTC	CASSLSQTGANVLTF	NA	TRBV5-1	TRBJ2-6	NA
TGTGCCAGCAGCCTTACAGGCGAGACCGGGGAGCTGTTTTTT	CASSLTGETGELFF	NA	TRBV6-1	TRBJ2-2	once
TGTGCCAGCAGTTACTTGGCAAGCTATAGCAATCAGCCCCAGCATTTT	CASSYLASYSNQPQHF	NA	TRBV6-6	TRBJ1-5	NA
TGCAGCGTTCCTCGCGGGACAGCTGGCACTGAAGCTTTCTTT	CSVPRGTAGTEAFF	TRBD1	TRBV29-1	TRBJ1-1	few
TGTGCCAGCTCACCGAACTATGGCTACACCTTC	CASSPNYGYTF	NA	TRBV6-6	TRBJ1-2	NA
TGTGCCAGCTCACCACAGACAGGGGGCACCGGGGAGCTGTTTTTT	CASSPQTGGTGELFF	TRBD1	TRBV18	TRBJ2-2	once
TGCAGCGTTGAGGGGGGTTGGAGGGAGGGAAACCAAGAGACCCAGTACTTC	CSVEGGWREGNQETQYF	TRBD2	TRBV29-1	TRBJ2-5	NA
TGTGCCGCTTCTAGAGGGGGGATGAACACTGAAGCTTTCTTT	CAASRGGMNTEAFF	NA	TRBV6-5	TRBJ1-1	NA
TGTGCCACCAGTGATGGACCACTTTGGGACCAGTACTTC	CATSDGPLWDQYF	NA	TRBV24-1	TRBJ2-5	NA
TGTGCCAGCAGTGACAGGAATAATTCACCCCTCCACTTT	CASSDRNNSPLHF	NA	TRBV2	TRBJ1-6	NA
TGTGCCACCAGTGAGGCGGGGGACACCGGGGAGCTGTTTTTT	CATSEAGDTGELFF	TRBD2	TRBV24-1	TRBJ2-2	NA
TGCGCCAGCAGTCGGTTACGGGGAGACATTAACCAAGAGACCCAGTACTTC	CASSRLRGDINQETQYF	NA	TRBV4-1	TRBJ2-5	NA
TGTGCCACCAGTGACTCCGGGACAGGGAACACTGAAGCTTTCTTT	CATSDSGTGNTEAFF	TRBD1	TRBV24-1	TRBJ1-1	NA
TGTGCCAGCTCACGGGACAGGCTGAACACTGAAGCTTTCTTT	CASSRDRLNTEAFF	TRBD1	TRBV18	TRBJ1-1	NA
TGTGCCAGCAGCTCCAGGGGATCTAATGAAAAACTGTTTTTT	CASSSRGSNEKLFF	NA	TRBV6-5	TRBJ1-4	NA
TGTGCCAGCTCACCAAGCTCCACCCAAGAGACCCAGTACTTC	CASSPSSTQETQYF	NA	TRBV18	TRBJ2-5	NA
TGTGCCAGTAGTATGTACAGCAGCACAGATACGCAGTATTTT	CASSMYSSTDTQYF	NA	TRBV19	TRBJ2-3	NA
TGTGCCAGCAGTTACTCGGTCCATTCTGAAGCTTTCTTT	CASSYSVHSEAFF	NA	TRBV6-5	TRBJ1-1	NA
TGTGCCAGCAGCTCAGGGGGCGGGAATTCACCCCTCCACTTT	CASSSGGGNSPLHF	TRBD1	TRBV7-9	TRBJ1-6	NA
TGTGCCAGCAGCTCCACAGGGGCCCGCAATCAGCCCCAGCATTTT	CASSSTGARNQPQHF	TRBD1	TRBV5-6	TRBJ1-5	NA
TGTGCCAGTGGGACAGGGAACTATGGCTACACCTTC	CASGTGNYGYTF	TRBD1	TRBV13	TRBJ1-2	NA
TGTGCCATCAGTTCCACCCCCTACGAGCAGTACTTC	CAISSTPYEQYF	NA	TRBV10-3	TRBJ2-7	NA
TGTGCCAGCAGCTCCCAACCGGGACAGGGTGCTGGCTACACCTTC	CASSSQPGQGAGYTF	TRBD1	TRBV27	TRBJ1-2	NA
TGTGCCAGCTCACCAGGTACTAGGGGATCGCAGTATTTT	CASSPGTRGSQYF	NA	TRBV18	TRBJ2-3	NA
TGTGCCAGCAGCCTCACCTCTGGGCGGTTAGAGCAGTTCTTC	CASSLTSGRLEQFF	NA	TRBV25-1	TRBJ2-1	NA
TGTGCCAGCAGCTTCAGTTGGGACAGCGGAAACACCATATATTTT	CASSFSWDSGNTIYF	TRBD1	TRBV7-9	TRBJ1-3	NA
TGTGCCAGCAGCTTAGGCGTTGGGCAGGGGGCAAGTCAGCCCCAGCATTTT	CASSLGVGQGASQPQHF	TRBD1	TRBV7-2	TRBJ1-5	NA
TGTGCCAGCAGTCCTACCCTGGGACAGGGGACGGAGGGCTACACCTTC	CASSPTLGQGTEGYTF	TRBD1	TRBV7-8	TRBJ1-2	once
TGTGCCAGCAGACAATATTTAACAGGGAACACTGAAGCTTTCTTT	CASRQYLTGNTEAFF	NA	TRBV6-5	TRBJ1-1	NA
TGCAGTGCTAGTTACGGGGGATCCACCTTC	CSASYGGSTF	NA	TRBV20-1	TRBJ1-2	NA
TGTGCCAGCAGCTTGCCCTCCGGGAAAACCTATGGCTACACCTTC	CASSLPSGKTYGYTF	NA	TRBV5-4	TRBJ1-2	NA
TGTGCCAGCAGCGTAGGGGGACTAGGGAGTGAGCAGTTCTTC	CASSVGGLGSEQFF	TRBD2	TRBV9	TRBJ2-1	NA
TGTGCCAGCAGCTCACTGACAGTCTATGGCTACACCTTC	CASSSLTVYGYTF	NA	TRBV7-9	TRBJ1-2	NA
TGTGCCAGCAGCTTAGGGCCTAATGAAAAACTGTTTTTT	CASSLGPNEKLFF	NA	TRBV7-2	TRBJ1-4	NA
TGTGCAAGTCGGAGAAGGGGGTTAGGCAATCAGCCCCAGCATTTT	CASRRRGLGNQPQHF	NA	TRBV12-2	TRBJ1-5	NA
TGTGCCAGCAGCTTCGGAGGGGGCGATGGCTACACCTTC	CASSFGGGDGYTF	TRBD1	TRBV11-2	TRBJ1-2	NA
TGTGCCAGCAGCGCGACAGGGGGCAAAGAGACCCAGTACTTC	CASSATGGKETQYF	TRBD1	TRBV7-3	TRBJ2-5	once
TGTGCCTGGAGTGTCGGCATCACAGGGAACTATGGCTACACCTTC	CAWSVGITGNYGYTF	NA	TRBV30	TRBJ1-2	NA